This TCR beta chain was sequenced during a study of blood T cell repertoires in COVID-19. The wider study: Specimens from acute and convalescent COVID-19 originated in the United States, Italy and Spain. From T cells, B-cell-depleted T cells, or PBMCs came the material, which was cDNA or gDNA.

V dropped 4 bases and J dropped 0; count of bases not matched to a gene: 10. The CDR3 length is 18 residues. Germline V gene lookup returns CDR1 SGHRS and CDR2 YFSETQ. In the original analysis: Using reference gene primer amplification, nucleated cell counts were estimated. Profiling relied on immunoSEQ multiplex PCR, and the TCRdb table lists in-frame clones only, not all of them. V and J calls and clone size come straight from that table; D and trimming were deduced from the DNA. The sample holds roughly 20,000 clones, approximately 91% seen once. This clonotype originated in a man aged 35 to 55 with active COVID-19. The sequencing input was peripheral blood. V usage is TRBV5-1 and J usage is TRBJ2-1; 10 nucleotides align to TRBD1. The CDR3 nucleotides are TGCGCCAGCAGCCCAGGGACAGGGGCAAGAAGCTCCTACAATGAGCAGTTCTTC. It translates to CASSPGTGARSSYNEQFF.